A selection of T cell receptor beta chains follows, all from one sample in a study of T cells in Graves' hyperthyroidism and ophthalmopathy. TCRdb processed the multiplex PCR reads anew with MiXCR; each CDR3 protein has one entry. The data hold 500,000 to 600,000 distinct CDR3 sequences, with about half observed a single time. The sample consisted of peripheral blood or thyroid tissue (not recorded which). These TCRs come from an adult woman with Graves' disease, either hyperthyroidism or ophthalmopathy (not recorded which). CDR3s include the opening cysteine and the closing phenylalanine or tryptophan. Each record gives: CDR3 length, D gene, clone size, V gene, J gene, CDR3 protein, CDR3 DNA. D genes are given only for firm matches. Where a row states a size, it is once, few, many or the class of an expanded clone; other rows omit it.

cdr3_length: 16
d_call: -
clone_size: -
v_call: TRBV7-8
j_call: TRBJ1-5
cdr3_aa: CASRTQGGNSNQPQHF
cdr3_nt: TGTGCCAGCAGGACCCAAGGGGGGAATAGCAATCAGCCCCAGCATTTT

cdr3_length: 15
d_call: -
clone_size: many
v_call: TRBV6-6
j_call: TRBJ1-5
cdr3_aa: CASRRGGYSNQPQHF
cdr3_nt: TGTGCCAGCAGGCGGGGGGGCTATAGCAATCAGCCCCAGCATTTT

cdr3_length: 15
d_call: TRBD1
clone_size: -
v_call: TRBV7-9
j_call: TRBJ2-2
cdr3_aa: CASSSDRASTGELFF
cdr3_nt: TGTGCCAGCAGTTCGGACAGGGCGTCCACCGGGGAGCTGTTTTTT

cdr3_length: 15
d_call: TRBD1
clone_size: many
v_call: TRBV6-1
j_call: TRBJ2-1
cdr3_aa: CASSEIGTGHNEQFF
cdr3_nt: TGTGCCAGCAGTGAAATAGGGACAGGTCACAATGAGCAGTTCTTC

cdr3_length: 13
d_call: -
clone_size: many
v_call: TRBV15
j_call: TRBJ1-5
cdr3_aa: CATSRPGQQPQHF
cdr3_nt: TGTGCCACCAGCAGACCCGGACAACAGCCCCAGCATTTT

cdr3_length: 20
d_call: -
clone_size: -
v_call: TRBV24-1
j_call: TRBJ1-3
cdr3_aa: CATSDSSRVGEGHSGNTIYF
cdr3_nt: TGTGCCACCAGTGATTCGAGTCGGGTAGGGGAAGGCCACTCTGGAAACACCATATATTTT

cdr3_length: 15
d_call: TRBD1
clone_size: -
v_call: TRBV7-6
j_call: TRBJ1-2
cdr3_aa: CASSLTGVLIGGYTF
cdr3_nt: TGTGCCAGCAGTTTGACAGGGGTCCTTATTGGGGGCTACACCTTC

cdr3_length: 15
d_call: -
clone_size: many
v_call: TRBV4-1
j_call: TRBJ2-7
cdr3_aa: CASSQVIQGRGEQYF
cdr3_nt: TGCGCCAGCAGCCAAGTAATACAGGGTAGGGGGGAGCAGTACTTC

cdr3_length: 14
d_call: -
clone_size: many
v_call: TRBV24-1
j_call: TRBJ1-5
cdr3_aa: CATSDYDSNQPQHF
cdr3_nt: TGTGCCACCAGTGATTACGACAGCAATCAGCCCCAGCATTTT

cdr3_length: 18
d_call: TRBD2
clone_size: -
v_call: TRBV6-1
j_call: TRBJ2-2
cdr3_aa: CASSEKRELPRDGRELFF
cdr3_nt: TGTGCCAGCAGTGAAAAGCGGGAGCTGCCAAGAGACGGTCGGGAGCTGTTTTTT

cdr3_length: 14
d_call: -
clone_size: many
v_call: TRBV3-1
j_call: TRBJ1-1
cdr3_aa: CASSQEYWNTEAFF
cdr3_nt: TGTGCCAGCAGCCAAGAATACTGGAACACTGAAGCTTTCTTT

cdr3_length: 14
d_call: -
clone_size: -
v_call: TRBV15
j_call: TRBJ1-1
cdr3_aa: CATSSKDTTAEAFF
cdr3_nt: TGTGCCACCAGCAGTAAAGACACTACGGCTGAAGCTTTCTTT

cdr3_length: 15
d_call: -
clone_size: many
v_call: TRBV24-1
j_call: TRBJ1-2
cdr3_aa: CATSARGGDGYGYTF
cdr3_nt: TGTGCCACCAGTGCCCGCGGTGGGGACGGCTATGGCTACACCTTC

cdr3_length: 13
d_call: -
clone_size: -
v_call: TRBV20-1
j_call: TRBJ2-7
cdr3_aa: CSAGVPPGDEQYF
cdr3_nt: TGCAGTGCTGGAGTCCCTCCAGGGGACGAGCAGTACTTC

cdr3_length: 14
d_call: -
clone_size: -
v_call: TRBV7-2
j_call: TRBJ2-7
cdr3_aa: CASSTSTGWYEQYF
cdr3_nt: TGTGCCAGTAGTACCTCTACAGGGTGGTACGAGCAGTACTTC

cdr3_length: 15
d_call: TRBD2
clone_size: -
v_call: TRBV2
j_call: TRBJ2-5
cdr3_aa: CASRGTSGGGETQYF
cdr3_nt: TGTGCCAGCAGAGGTACTAGCGGGGGTGGAGAGACCCAGTACTTC

cdr3_length: 18
d_call: -
clone_size: -
v_call: TRBV7-8
j_call: TRBJ1-3
cdr3_aa: CASSIMPLSGSSGNTIYF
cdr3_nt: TGTGCCAGCAGCATTATGCCACTATCAGGGAGCTCTGGAAACACCATATATTTT

cdr3_length: 14
d_call: TRBD1
clone_size: -
v_call: TRBV7-9
j_call: TRBJ1-2
cdr3_aa: CASTGDRTASGNTF
cdr3_nt: TGTGCCAGCACCGGGGACAGGACCGCATCTGGAAACACCTTC

cdr3_length: 14
d_call: TRBD2
clone_size: few
v_call: TRBV20-1
j_call: TRBJ2-5
cdr3_aa: CSARPSGRIETQYF
cdr3_nt: TGCAGTGCTAGACCTAGCGGGAGAATAGAGACCCAGTACTTC

cdr3_length: 16
d_call: -
clone_size: many
v_call: TRBV2
j_call: TRBJ1-5
cdr3_aa: CASSVGTRNSNQPQHF
cdr3_nt: TGTGCCAGCAGCGTCGGGACTCGGAATAGCAATCAGCCCCAGCATTTT

cdr3_length: 14
d_call: -
clone_size: once
v_call: TRBV7-9
j_call: TRBJ2-7
cdr3_aa: CASSLLSPGYEQYF
cdr3_nt: TGTGCCAGCAGTTTATTATCCCCGGGCTACGAGCAGTACTTC

cdr3_length: 14
d_call: -
clone_size: -
v_call: TRBV7-9
j_call: TRBJ1-1
cdr3_aa: CASRGRPLNTEAFF
cdr3_nt: TGTGCCAGCAGGGGTAGGCCATTGAACACTGAAGCTTTCTTT

cdr3_length: 13
d_call: -
clone_size: -
v_call: TRBV7-2
j_call: TRBJ1-1
cdr3_aa: CASSSWTEYEAFF
cdr3_nt: TGTGCCAGCAGCTCCTGGACAGAGTATGAAGCTTTCTTT

cdr3_length: 16
d_call: TRBD1
clone_size: -
v_call: TRBV10-1
j_call: TRBJ1-1
cdr3_aa: CASRTFTGAPNTEAFF
cdr3_nt: TGTGCCAGCAGAACCTTCACAGGGGCCCCGAACACTGAAGCTTTCTTT

cdr3_length: 13
d_call: -
clone_size: many
v_call: TRBV11-2
j_call: TRBJ1-5
cdr3_aa: CASSPWTNQPQHF
cdr3_nt: TGTGCCAGCAGCCCCTGGACCAATCAGCCCCAGCATTTT

cdr3_length: 16
d_call: -
clone_size: -
v_call: TRBV29-1
j_call: TRBJ1-6
cdr3_aa: CSVGLSWIEENSPLHF
cdr3_nt: TGCAGCGTTGGGCTCTCATGGATAGAAGAAAATTCACCCCTCCACTTT

cdr3_length: 16
d_call: TRBD2
clone_size: many
v_call: TRBV5-1
j_call: TRBJ2-5
cdr3_aa: CASSPGLAGTAETQYF
cdr3_nt: TGCGCCAGCAGCCCAGGACTAGCGGGAACCGCAGAGACCCAGTACTTC

cdr3_length: 13
d_call: -
clone_size: few
v_call: TRBV6-2/TRBV6-3
j_call: TRBJ2-2
cdr3_aa: CASSSKDTGELFF
cdr3_nt: TGTGCCAGCAGTAGTAAGGACACCGGGGAGCTGTTTTTT